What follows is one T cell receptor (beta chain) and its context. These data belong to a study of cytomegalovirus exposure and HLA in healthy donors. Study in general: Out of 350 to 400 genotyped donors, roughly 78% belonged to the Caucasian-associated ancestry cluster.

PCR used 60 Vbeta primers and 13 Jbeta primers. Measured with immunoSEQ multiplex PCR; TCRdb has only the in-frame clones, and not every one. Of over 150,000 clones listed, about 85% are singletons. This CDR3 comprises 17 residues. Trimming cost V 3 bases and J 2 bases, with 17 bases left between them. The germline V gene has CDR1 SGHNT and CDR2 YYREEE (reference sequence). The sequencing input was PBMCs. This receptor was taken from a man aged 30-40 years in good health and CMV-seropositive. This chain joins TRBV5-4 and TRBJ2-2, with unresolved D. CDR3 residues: CASSSVYQEINTGELFF. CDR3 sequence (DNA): TGTGCCAGCAGCTCCGTCTACCAGGAAATTAACACCGGGGAGCTGTTTTTT.